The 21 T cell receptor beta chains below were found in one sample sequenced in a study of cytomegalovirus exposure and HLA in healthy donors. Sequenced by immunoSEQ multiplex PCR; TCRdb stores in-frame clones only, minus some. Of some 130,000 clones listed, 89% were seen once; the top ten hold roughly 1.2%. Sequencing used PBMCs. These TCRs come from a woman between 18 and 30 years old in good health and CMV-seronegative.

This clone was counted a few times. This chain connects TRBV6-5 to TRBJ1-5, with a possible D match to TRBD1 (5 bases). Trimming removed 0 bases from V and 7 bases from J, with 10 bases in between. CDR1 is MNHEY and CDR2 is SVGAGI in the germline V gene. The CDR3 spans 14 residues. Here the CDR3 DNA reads TGTGCCAGCAGTTACTCCAGGGCTGGGCAGCCCCAGCATTTT. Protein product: CASSYSRAGQPQHF.

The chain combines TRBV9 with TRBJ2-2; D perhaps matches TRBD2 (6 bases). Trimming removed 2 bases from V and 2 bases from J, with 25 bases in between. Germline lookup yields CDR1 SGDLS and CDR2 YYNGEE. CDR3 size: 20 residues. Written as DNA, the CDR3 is TGTGCCAGCAGCGTTTTTGGTATTAGGGGACTGGAACCAAACACCGGGGAGCTGTTTTTT. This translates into CASSVFGIRGLEPNTGELFF.

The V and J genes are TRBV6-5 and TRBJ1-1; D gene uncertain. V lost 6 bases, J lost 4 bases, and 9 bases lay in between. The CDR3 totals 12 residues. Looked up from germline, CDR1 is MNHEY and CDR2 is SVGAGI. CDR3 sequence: CASRVEATEAFF. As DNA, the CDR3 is TGTGCCAGCAGGGTAGAGGCCACTGAAGCTTTCTTT.

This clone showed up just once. The chain's CDR3 is CASSQVTGTGRGEQYF. CDR3 coding DNA: TGCGCCAGCAGCCAAGTTACGGGGACAGGTCGTGGCGAGCAGTACTTC. This chain links TRBV4-1 with TRBJ2-7, with 8 bases identical to TRBD1. The germline gives CDR1 MGHRA, CDR2 YSYEKL. The CDR3 has 16 residues. Trimming at V came to 1 base and at J to 6 bases, leaving 11 bases not matched to a gene.

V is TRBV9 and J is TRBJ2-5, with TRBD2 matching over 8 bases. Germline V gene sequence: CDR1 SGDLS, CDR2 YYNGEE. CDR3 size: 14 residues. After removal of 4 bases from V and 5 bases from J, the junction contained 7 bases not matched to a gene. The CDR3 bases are TGTGCCAGCAGCCTCGGACTAGCTGCGGAGACCCAGTACTTC. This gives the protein CASSLGLAAETQYF.

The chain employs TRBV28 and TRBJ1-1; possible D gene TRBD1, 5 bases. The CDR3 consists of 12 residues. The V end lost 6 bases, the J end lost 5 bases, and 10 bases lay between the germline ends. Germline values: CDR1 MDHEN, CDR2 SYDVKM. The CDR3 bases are TGTGCCAGCAGCATAGGGGTTACTGAAGCTTTCTTT. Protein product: CASSIGVTEAFF.

The CDR3 protein is CASRINTGGNEQYF. The CDR3 nucleotides are TGTGCCAGCAGGATAAATACTGGGGGGAACGAGCAGTACTTC. The rearrangement links TRBV2 to TRBJ2-7; maybe TRBD2 (6 bases). Trimming pared 6 bases from V and 5 bases from J, leaving 17 bases between. CDR1 is SNHLY, CDR2 FYNNEI, per germline. The CDR3 runs 14 residues.

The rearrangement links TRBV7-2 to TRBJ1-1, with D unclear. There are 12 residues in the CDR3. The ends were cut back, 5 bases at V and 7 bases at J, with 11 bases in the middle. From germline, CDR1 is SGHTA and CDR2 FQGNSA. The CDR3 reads CASSQPTLEAFF. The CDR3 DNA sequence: TGTGCCAGCAGCCAACCTACCCTTGAAGCTTTCTTT.

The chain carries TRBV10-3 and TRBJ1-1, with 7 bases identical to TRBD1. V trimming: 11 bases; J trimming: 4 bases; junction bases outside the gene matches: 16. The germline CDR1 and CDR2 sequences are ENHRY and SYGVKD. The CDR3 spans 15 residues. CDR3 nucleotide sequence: TGTGCCGCAGGACAGGATTGGGTCCTGACCACTGAAGCTTTCTTT. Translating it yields CAAGQDWVLTTEAFF.

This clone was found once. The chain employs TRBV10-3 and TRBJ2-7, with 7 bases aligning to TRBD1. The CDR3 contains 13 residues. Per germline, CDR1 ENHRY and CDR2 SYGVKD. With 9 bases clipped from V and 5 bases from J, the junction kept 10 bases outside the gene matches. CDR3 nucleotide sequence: TGTGCCATTAACAAACAGGGGCACGACGAGCAGTACTTC. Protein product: CAINKQGHDEQYF.

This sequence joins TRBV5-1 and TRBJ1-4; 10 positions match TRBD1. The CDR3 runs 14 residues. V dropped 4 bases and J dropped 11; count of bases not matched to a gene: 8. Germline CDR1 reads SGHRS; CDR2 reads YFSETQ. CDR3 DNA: TGCGCCAGCAGCCCGGCGGACAGGGGGATGAAACTGTTTTTT. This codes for CASSPADRGMKLFF.

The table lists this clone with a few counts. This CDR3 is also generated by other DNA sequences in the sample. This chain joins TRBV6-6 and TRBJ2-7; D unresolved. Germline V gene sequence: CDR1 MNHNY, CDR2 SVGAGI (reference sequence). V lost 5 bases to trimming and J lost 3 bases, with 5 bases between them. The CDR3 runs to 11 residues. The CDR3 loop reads CASSPNYEQYF. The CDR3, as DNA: TGTGCCAGCAGTCCTAACTACGAGCAGTACTTC.

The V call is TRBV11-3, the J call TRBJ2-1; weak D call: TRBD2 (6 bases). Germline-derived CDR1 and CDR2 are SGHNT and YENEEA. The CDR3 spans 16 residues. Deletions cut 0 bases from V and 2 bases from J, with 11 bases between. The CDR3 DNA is TGTGCCAGCAGCTTAGAGCGGAGGGGCACCTACAATGAGCAGTTCTTC. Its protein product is CASSLERRGTYNEQFF.

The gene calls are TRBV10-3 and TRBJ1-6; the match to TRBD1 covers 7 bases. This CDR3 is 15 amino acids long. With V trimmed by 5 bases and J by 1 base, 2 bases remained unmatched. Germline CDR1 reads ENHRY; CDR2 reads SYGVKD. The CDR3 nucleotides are TGTGCCATCAGTTCAGGGGGTTCCTATAATTCACCCCTCCACTTT. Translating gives CAISSGGSYNSPLHF.

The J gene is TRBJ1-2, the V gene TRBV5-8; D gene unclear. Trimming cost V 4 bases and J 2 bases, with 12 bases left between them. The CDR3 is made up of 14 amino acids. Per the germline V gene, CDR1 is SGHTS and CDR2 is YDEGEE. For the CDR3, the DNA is TGTGCCAGCAGCCGGGAACGACTAAACTATGGCTACACCTTC. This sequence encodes CASSRERLNYGYTF.

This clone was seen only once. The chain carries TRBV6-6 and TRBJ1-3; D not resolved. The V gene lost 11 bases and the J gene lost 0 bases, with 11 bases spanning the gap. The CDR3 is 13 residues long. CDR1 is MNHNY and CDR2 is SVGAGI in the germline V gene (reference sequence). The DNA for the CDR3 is TGTGCCGGTAGAGAGGCCTCTGGAAACACCATATATTTT. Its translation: CAGREASGNTIYF.

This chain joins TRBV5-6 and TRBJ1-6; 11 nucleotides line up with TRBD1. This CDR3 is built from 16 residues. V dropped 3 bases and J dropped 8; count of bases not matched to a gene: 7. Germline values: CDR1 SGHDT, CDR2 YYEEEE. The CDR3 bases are TGTGCCAGCAGCTCCGGGACAGGGGGTGTGTATTCACCCCTCCACTTT. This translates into CASSSGTGGVYSPLHF.

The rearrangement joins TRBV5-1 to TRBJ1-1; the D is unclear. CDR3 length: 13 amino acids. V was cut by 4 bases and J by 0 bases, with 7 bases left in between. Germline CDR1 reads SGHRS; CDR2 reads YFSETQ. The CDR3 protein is CASSGRMNTEAFF. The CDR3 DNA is TGCGCCAGCAGCGGGAGGATGAACACTGAAGCTTTCTTT.

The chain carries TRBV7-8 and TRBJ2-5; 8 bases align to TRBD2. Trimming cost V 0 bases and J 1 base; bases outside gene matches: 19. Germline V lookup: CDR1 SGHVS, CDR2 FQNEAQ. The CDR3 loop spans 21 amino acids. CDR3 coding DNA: TGTGCCAGCAGCTTAGCGGGGCCGGGAGCGGGGGCCCTGGGGTCCCAAGAGACCCAGTACTTC. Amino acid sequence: CASSLAGPGAGALGSQETQYF. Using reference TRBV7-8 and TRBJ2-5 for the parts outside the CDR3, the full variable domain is GAGVSQSPRYKVAKRGQDVALRCDPISGHVSLFWYQQALGQGPEFLTYFQNEAQLDKSGLPSDRFFAERPEGSVSTLKIQRTQQEDSAVYLCASSLAGPGAGALGSQETQYFGPGTRLLVL.

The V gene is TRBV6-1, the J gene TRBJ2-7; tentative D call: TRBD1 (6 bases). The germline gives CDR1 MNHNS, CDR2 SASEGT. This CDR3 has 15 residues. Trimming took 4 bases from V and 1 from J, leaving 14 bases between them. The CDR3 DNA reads TGTGCCAGCAGTGGAAGGGGGATGACATCCTACGAGCAGTACTTC. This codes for CASSGRGMTSYEQYF.

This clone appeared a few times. CDR3 nucleotides: TGTGCCAGCAGCTCCTCGACAGCCTCGGGTTCACCCCTCCACTTT. Protein sequence: CASSSSTASGSPLHF. The chain is built from TRBV7-6 and TRBJ1-6; possibly TRBD1 for D (5 bases). The CDR3 contains 15 residues. CDR1 SGHVS and CDR2 FNYEAQ come from the germline V gene. Trimming took off 4 bases at V and 9 bases at J, with 16 bases between the two ends.